Detailed here is one T cell receptor beta chain. The antigen remains undetermined. These data are taken from a study of cytomegalovirus exposure and HLA in healthy donors. The study's findings and limits: The authors later found TCR association rates varying by HLA locus, with DRB1 most and HLA-C fewest. Listed as cytomegalovirus-associated were over 150 TCR beta chains.

The V gene's germline CDR1 is MNHEY and CDR2 SMNVEV (reference sequence). This CDR3 region has 17 residues. Germline trimming cut 6 bases from V and 7 bases from J; bases unmatched to any gene: 12. Primers for the PCR totalled 60 Vbeta and 13 Jbeta. The repertoire was sequenced with immunoSEQ multiplex PCR; TCRdb's copy has only in-frame clones and lacks some. The table shows roughly 86,000 clones, with 60% to 80% occurring only once. V gene TRBV27 combines with J gene TRBJ2-1; 13 bases map to TRBD2. The TCR sequence derives from a man between 50 and 59 years old in good health and CMV-seropositive. Material: PBMCs. The CDR3 is CASSSGPGLAGRNEQFF. The CDR3 nucleotides are TGTGCCAGCAGCTCGGGGCCGGGACTAGCGGGGCGGAATGAGCAGTTCTTC.